This TCR beta chain appears in the sequencing data of a study of HIV-infected children after antiretroviral therapy interruption. About the study: Most participating children were previously exposed to EBV and CMV.

Unique molecular identifiers were included in an RNA-based 3' RACE TCR library. TCRdb re-analysed the 3' RACE reads in MiXCR, keeping a single row per CDR3 protein. Of nearly 15,000 distinct CDR3 sequences listed, 3% to 3.5% were seen once; the top ten hold approximately 31%. The V end lost 6 bases, the J end lost 7 bases, and 6 bases lay between the germline ends. The CDR3 covers 9 residues. CDR1 DFQATT and CDR2 SNEGSKA come from the germline V gene (reference sequence). Treatment indicated: PENTA 11 planned treatment interruption arm or continuous ART arm. Samples needed at least 5 million viable cryopreserved PBMCs. Sorting from thawed PBMCs isolated memory CD8+ CD45RO+ CD45RA- T cells. By share, this clonotype counts as medium-sized.

The TCR was taken from a pool of human donors with HIV. Material: CD45RO+ CD8+ T cells from PBMCs, pooled from several time points, obtained from a donor given antiretroviral therapy, either interrupted or continuous. The subset is: memory CD8+ CD45RO+ CD45RA- T cells. V is TRBV20-1 and J is TRBJ2-5; D gene ambiguous. DNA of the CDR3: TGCAGTGCCCCGGGGACCCAGTACTTC. Protein product: CSAPGTQYF.